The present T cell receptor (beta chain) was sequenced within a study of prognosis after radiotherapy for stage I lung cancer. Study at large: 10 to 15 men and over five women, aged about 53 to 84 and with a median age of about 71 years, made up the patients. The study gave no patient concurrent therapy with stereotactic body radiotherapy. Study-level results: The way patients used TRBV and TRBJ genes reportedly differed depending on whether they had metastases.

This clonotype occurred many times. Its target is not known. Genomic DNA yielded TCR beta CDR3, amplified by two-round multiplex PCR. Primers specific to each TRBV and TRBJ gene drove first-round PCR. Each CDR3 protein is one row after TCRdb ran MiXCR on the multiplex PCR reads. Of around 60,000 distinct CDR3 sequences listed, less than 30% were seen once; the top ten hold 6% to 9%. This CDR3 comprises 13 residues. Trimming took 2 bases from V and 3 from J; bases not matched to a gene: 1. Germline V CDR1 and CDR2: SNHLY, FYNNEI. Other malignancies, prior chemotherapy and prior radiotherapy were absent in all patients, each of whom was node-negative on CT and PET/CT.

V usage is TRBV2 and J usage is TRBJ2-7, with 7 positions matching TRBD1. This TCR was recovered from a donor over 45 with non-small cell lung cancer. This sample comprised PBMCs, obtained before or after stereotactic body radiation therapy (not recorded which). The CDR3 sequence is CASSEHRGYEQYF. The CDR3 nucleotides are TGTGCCAGCAGTGAACACAGGGGCTACGAGCAGTACTTC.